This T cell receptor (beta chain) was captured in a study of Graves' ophthalmopathy and Graves' hyperthyroidism. This clonotype was found many times. The CDR3 is 14 residues long. V was clipped by 5 bases and J by 4 bases, with 11 bases between them. Germline assignment: CDR1 SGHVS and CDR2 FQNEAQ. RNA transcripts were the template, and TCR beta CDR3 regions were amplified from them. Second-round multiplex PCR followed a first-round RT-PCR using HTBI primers. TCRdb recomputed calls from the multiplex PCR reads with MiXCR, one row per CDR3 protein. Among roughly 1.1 million distinct CDR3 sequences listed, 36% were seen once.

The receptor was derived from an adult man with Graves' hyperthyroidism. The sequenced sample consisted of peripheral blood or thyroid tissue (not recorded which). The rearrangement uses TRBV7-8 and TRBJ1-4; TRBD1 might be the D (5 bases). DNA for the CDR3: TGTGCCAGCAGCCGAGACAGTAGTAATGAAAAACTGTTTTTT. Its protein product is CASSRDSSNEKLFF. Looking up the rest from reference TRBV7-8 and TRBJ1-4 gives the full variable domain: GAGVSQSPRYKVAKRGQDVALRCDPISGHVSLFWYQQALGQGPEFLTYFQNEAQLDKSGLPSDRFFAERPEGSVSTLKIQRTQQEDSAVYLCASSRDSSNEKLFFGSGTQLSVL.